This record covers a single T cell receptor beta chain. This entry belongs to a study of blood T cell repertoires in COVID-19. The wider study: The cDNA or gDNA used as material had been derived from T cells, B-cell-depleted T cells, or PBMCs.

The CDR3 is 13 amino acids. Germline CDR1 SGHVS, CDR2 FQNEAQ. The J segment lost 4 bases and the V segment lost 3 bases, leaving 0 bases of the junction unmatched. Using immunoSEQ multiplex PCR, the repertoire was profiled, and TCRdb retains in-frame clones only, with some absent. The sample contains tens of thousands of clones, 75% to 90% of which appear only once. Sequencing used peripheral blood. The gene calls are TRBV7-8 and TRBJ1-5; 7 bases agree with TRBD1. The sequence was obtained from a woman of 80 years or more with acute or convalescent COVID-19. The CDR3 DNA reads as TGTGCCAGCAGCTTGGACAGGAATCAGCCCCAGCATTTT. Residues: CASSLDRNQPQHF.